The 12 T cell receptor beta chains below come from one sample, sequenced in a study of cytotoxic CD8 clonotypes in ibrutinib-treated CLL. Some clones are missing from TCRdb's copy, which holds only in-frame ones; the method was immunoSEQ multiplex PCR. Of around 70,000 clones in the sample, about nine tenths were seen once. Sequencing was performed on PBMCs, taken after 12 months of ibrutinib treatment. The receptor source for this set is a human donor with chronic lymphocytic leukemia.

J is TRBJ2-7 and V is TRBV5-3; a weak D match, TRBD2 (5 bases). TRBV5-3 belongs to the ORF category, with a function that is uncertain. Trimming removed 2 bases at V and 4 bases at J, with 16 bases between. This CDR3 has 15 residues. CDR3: CARSLTDGVRYEQYF. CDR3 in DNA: TGTGCCAGAAGCTTAACGGACGGGGTGAGGTACGAGCAGTACTTC.

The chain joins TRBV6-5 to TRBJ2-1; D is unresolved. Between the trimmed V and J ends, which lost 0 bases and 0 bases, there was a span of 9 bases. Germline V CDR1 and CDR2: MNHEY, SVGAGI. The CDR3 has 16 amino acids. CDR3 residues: CASSYSGGRSYNEQFF. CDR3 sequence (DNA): TGTGCCAGCAGTTACTCTGGCGGCCGCTCCTACAATGAGCAGTTCTTC.

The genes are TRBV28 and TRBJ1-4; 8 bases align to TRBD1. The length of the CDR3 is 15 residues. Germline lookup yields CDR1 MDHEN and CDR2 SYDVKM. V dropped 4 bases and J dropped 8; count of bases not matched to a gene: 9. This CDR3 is CASSSQGATEEKLFF. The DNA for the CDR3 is TGTGCCAGCAGTTCTCAGGGGGCCACAGAGGAAAAACTGTTTTTT.

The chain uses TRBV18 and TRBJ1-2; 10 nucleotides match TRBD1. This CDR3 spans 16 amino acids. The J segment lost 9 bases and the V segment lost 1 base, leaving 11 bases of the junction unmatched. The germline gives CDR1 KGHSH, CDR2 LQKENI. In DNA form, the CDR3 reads TGTGCCAGCTCACCACTACCCTCGGACAGGGGGTATAGCTACACCTTC. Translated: CASSPLPSDRGYSYTF.

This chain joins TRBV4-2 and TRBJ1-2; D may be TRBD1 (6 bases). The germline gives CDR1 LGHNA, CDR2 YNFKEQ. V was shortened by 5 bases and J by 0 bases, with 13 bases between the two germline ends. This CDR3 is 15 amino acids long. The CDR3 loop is CASSDTGKANYGYTF. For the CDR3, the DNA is TGTGCCAGCAGCGACACAGGGAAAGCTAACTATGGCTACACCTTC.

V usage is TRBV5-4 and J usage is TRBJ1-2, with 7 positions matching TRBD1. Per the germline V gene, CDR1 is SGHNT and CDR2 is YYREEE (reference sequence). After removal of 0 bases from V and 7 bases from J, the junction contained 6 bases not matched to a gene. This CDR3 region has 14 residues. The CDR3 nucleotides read TGTGCCAGCAGCTTGGGACAGGGTCCTCTTGGCTACACCTTC. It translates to CASSLGQGPLGYTF. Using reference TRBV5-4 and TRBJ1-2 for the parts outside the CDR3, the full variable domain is ETGVTQSPTHLIKTRGQQVTLRCSSQSGHNTVSWYQQALGQGPQFIFQYYREEENGRGNFPPRFSGLQFPNYSSELNVNALELDDSALYLCASSLGQGPLGYTFGSGTRLTVV.

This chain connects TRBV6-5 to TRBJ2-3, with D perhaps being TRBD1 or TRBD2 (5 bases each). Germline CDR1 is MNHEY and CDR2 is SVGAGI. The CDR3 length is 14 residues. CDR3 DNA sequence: TGTCCCTGGGGGACGGCCGGAAGGTCAGATACGCAGTATTTT. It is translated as CPWGTAGRSDTQYF.

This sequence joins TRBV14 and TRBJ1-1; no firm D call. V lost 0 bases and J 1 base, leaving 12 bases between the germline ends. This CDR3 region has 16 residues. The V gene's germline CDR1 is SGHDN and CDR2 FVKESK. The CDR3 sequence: CASSQDITPSNTEAFF. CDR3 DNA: TGTGCCAGCAGCCAAGATATAACACCCTCGAACACTGAAGCTTTCTTT.

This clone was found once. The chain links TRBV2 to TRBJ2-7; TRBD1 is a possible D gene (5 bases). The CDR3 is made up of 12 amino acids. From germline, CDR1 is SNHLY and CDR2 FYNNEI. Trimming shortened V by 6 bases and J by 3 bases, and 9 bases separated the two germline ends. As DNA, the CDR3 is TGTGCCAGCAGGCGGCAGGGCTACGAGCAGTACTTC. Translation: CASRRQGYEQYF.

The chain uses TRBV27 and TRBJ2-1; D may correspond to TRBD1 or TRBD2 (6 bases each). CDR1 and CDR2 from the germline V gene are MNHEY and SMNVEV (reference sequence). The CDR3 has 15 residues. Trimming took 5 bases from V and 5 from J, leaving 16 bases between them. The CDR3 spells CASSLGGRLNNEQFF. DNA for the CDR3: TGTGCCAGCAGTCTCGGGGGCAGATTAAACAATGAGCAGTTCTTC.

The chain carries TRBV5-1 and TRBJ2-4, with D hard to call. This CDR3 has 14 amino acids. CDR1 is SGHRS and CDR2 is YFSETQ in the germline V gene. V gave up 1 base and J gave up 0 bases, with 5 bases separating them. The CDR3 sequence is CASSLTVAKNIQYF. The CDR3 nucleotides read TGCGCCAGCAGCTTGACCGTAGCCAAAAACATTCAGTACTTC.

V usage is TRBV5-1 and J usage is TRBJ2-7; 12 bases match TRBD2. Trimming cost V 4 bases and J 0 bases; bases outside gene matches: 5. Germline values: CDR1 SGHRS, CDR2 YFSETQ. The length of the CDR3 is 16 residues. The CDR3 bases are TGCGCCAGCAGCCAGACTAGCGGGAGTATCTCCTACGAGCAGTACTTC. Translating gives CASSQTSGSISYEQYF.